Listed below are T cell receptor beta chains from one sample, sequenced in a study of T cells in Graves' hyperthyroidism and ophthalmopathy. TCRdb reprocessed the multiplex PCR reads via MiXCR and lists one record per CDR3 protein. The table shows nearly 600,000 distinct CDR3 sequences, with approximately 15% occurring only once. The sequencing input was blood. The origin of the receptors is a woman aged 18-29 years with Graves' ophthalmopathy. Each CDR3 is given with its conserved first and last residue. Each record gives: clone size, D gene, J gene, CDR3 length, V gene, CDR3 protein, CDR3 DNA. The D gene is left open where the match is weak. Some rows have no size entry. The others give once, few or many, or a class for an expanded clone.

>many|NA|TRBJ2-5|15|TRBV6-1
CASSSTGRGQETQYF
TGTGCCAGCAGTAGTACAGGGAGGGGTCAAGAGACCCAGTACTTC
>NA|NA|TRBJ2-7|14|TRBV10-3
CAIRTTTGSYEQYF
TGTGCCATCCGGACTACGACAGGATCCTACGAGCAGTACTTC
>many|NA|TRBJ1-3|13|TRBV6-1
CASSEDGGNTIYF
TGTGCCAGCAGTGAAGACGGCGGAAACACCATATATTTT
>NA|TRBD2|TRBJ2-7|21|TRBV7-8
CASSPRPHVGLAGGPNREQYF
TGTGCCAGCAGCCCCAGACCCCATGTTGGACTAGCGGGAGGGCCGAATCGCGAGCAGTACTTC
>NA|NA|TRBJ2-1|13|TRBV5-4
CASSLEGSSEQFF
TGTGCCAGCAGCTTGGAGGGATCGAGCGAGCAGTTCTTC
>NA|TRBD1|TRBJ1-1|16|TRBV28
CASSLLSGTGFLGAFF
TGTGCCAGCAGTTTATTATCCGGGACAGGGTTTTTGGGAGCTTTCTTT
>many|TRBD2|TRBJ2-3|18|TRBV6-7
CASSYPGTSGSAADTQYF
TGTGCCAGCAGTTACCCCGGGACTAGCGGGAGCGCCGCAGATACGCAGTATTTT
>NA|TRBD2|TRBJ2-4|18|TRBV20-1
CSASMGLAGGPAKNIQYF
TGCAGTGCTAGCATGGGACTAGCGGGAGGGCCGGCCAAAAACATTCAGTACTTC
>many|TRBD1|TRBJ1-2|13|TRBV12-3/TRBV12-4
CASNLGTAYGYTF
TGTGCCAGCAACCTCGGGACAGCCTATGGCTACACCTTC
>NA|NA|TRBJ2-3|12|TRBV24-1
CATSDPFYTQYF
TGTGCCACCAGTGATCCATTTTATACGCAGTATTTT
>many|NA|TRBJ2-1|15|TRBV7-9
CASSLDQGIYNEQFF
TGTGCCAGCAGCTTAGATCAGGGGATCTACAATGAGCAGTTCTTC
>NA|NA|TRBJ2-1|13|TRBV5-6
CASSFGAPGEQFF
TGTGCCAGCAGCTTTGGAGCTCCTGGGGAGCAGTTCTTC
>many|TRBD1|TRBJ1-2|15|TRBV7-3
CASSLRGQGMYGYTF
TGTGCCAGCAGCTTACGGGGACAGGGAATGTATGGCTACACCTTC
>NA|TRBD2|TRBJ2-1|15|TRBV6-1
CASSYVAGSYNEQFF
TGTGCCAGCAGTTATGTAGCGGGCTCCTACAATGAGCAGTTCTTC
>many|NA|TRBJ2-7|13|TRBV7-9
CASSSIVILEQYF
TGTGCCAGCAGCTCGATCGTTATTTTAGAGCAGTACTTC
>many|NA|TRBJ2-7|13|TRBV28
CASSPLLAGEQYF
TGTGCCAGCAGTCCCCTCCTAGCAGGTGAGCAGTACTTC
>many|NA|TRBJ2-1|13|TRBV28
CASSFWGNNEQFF
TGTGCCAGCAGTTTTTGGGGAAACAATGAGCAGTTCTTC
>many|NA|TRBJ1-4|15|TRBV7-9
CASSSLRGTNEKLFF
TGTGCCAGCAGCTCCCTTAGGGGAACTAATGAAAAACTGTTTTTT
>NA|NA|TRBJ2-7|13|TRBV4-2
CASSHERSHEQYF
TGTGCCAGCAGCCACGAGAGGTCCCACGAGCAGTACTTC
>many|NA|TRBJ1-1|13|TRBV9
CASSAQMNTEAFF
TGTGCCAGCAGTGCACAAATGAACACTGAAGCTTTCTTT
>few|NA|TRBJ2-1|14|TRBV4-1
CASSQATTGNEQFF
TGCGCCAGCAGCCAAGCTACTACAGGCAATGAGCAGTTCTTC
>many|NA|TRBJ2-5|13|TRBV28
CASSLLVEETQYF
TGTGCCAGCAGTTTGTTAGTGGAAGAGACCCAGTACTTC
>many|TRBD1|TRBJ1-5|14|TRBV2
CASSVFPGQQPQHF
TGTGCCAGCAGTGTGTTCCCGGGACAGCAGCCCCAGCATTTT
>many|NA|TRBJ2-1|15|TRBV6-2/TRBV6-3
CASSKGVGGYNEQFF
TGTGCCAGCAGCAAAGGGGTAGGGGGCTACAATGAGCAGTTCTTC
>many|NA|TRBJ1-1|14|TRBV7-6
CASSLGWRNTEAFF
TGTGCCAGCAGCTTAGGATGGAGGAACACTGAAGCTTTCTTT
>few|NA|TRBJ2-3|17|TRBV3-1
CASSQDHRGYSTDTQYF
TGTGCCAGCAGCCAAGACCATCGCGGGTATAGCACAGATACGCAGTATTTT
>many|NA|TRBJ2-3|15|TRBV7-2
CASSPKGSSADTQYF
TGTGCCAGCAGCCCAAAGGGGAGCTCTGCAGATACGCAGTATTTT
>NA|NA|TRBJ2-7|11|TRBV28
CAGSLLYEQYF
TGTGCCGGCAGCTTACTATACGAGCAGTACTTC
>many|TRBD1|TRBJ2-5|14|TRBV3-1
CASSLWTGKETQYF
TGTGCCAGCAGCCTCTGGACAGGGAAAGAGACCCAGTACTTC
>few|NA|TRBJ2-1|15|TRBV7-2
CASSFPQGAYNEQFF
TGTGCCAGCAGCTTCCCGCAAGGGGCTTACAATGAGCAGTTCTTC
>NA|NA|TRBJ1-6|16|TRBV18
CASSPFYRHYNSPLHF
TGTGCCAGCTCACCGTTCTACAGGCACTATAATTCACCCCTCCACTTT
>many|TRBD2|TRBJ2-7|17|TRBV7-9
CASSPNLLAELTYEQYF
TGTGCCAGCAGCCCGAACTTACTAGCGGAATTGACCTACGAGCAGTACTTC
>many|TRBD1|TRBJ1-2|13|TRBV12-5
CASGSGTDYGYTF
TGTGCTAGTGGTTCCGGGACAGACTATGGCTACACCTTC
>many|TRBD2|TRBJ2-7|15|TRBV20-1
CSARAPWTSGIEQYF
TGCAGTGCTAGAGCGCCCTGGACTAGCGGAATCGAGCAGTACTTC
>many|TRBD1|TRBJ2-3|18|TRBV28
CASKHARDRGYITDTQYF
TGTGCCAGCAAACACGCCCGGGACAGGGGGTATATCACAGATACGCAGTATTTT
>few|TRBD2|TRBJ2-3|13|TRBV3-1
CASRAGAPDTQYF
TGTGCCAGCAGAGCGGGAGCCCCAGATACGCAGTATTTT
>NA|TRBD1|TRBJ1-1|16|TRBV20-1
CSASRGTGGGYTEAFF
TGCAGTGCTAGTCGCGGGACAGGGGGCGGTTACACTGAAGCTTTCTTT
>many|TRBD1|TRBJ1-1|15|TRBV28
CASRYRTGVNTEAFF
TGTGCCAGCAGATACAGGACAGGGGTGAACACTGAAGCTTTCTTT
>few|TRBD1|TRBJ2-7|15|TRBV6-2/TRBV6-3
CASSYPRTGLYEQYF
TGTGCCAGCAGTTACCCCCGGACAGGCCTCTACGAGCAGTACTTC
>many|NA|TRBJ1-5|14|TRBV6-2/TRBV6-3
CASSYRALPQPQHF
TGTGCCAGCAGTTACAGGGCTCTCCCTCAGCCCCAGCATTTT
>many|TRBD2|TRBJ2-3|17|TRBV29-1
CSVEDWTTSGTTDTQYF
TGCAGCGTTGAAGATTGGACGACTAGCGGGACAACAGATACGCAGTATTTT
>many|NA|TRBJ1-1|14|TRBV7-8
CASSLGERRGEAFF
TGTGCCAGCAGCTTAGGGGAAAGAAGGGGTGAAGCTTTCTTT
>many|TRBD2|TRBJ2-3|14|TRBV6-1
CASIRAGGADTQYF
TGTGCCAGCATCAGGGCGGGAGGAGCAGATACGCAGTATTTT
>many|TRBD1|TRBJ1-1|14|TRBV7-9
CASSLGQAGAEAFF
TGTGCCAGCAGCCTGGGACAGGCTGGGGCTGAAGCTTTCTTT
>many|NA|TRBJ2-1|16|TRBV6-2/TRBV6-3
CASSYEGGAPYNEQFF
TGTGCCAGCAGTTACGAGGGCGGAGCCCCCTACAATGAGCAGTTCTTC
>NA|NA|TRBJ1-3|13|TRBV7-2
CASSFDPGNTIYF
TGTGCCAGCAGCTTCGACCCTGGAAACACCATATATTTT
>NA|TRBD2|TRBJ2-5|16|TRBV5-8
CASSTGLAGERETQYF
TGTGCCAGCAGCACGGGACTAGCGGGAGAGAGGGAGACCCAGTACTTC
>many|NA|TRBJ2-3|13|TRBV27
CASSFPLASTQYF
TGTGCCAGCAGTTTCCCTCTCGCGAGTACGCAGTATTTT
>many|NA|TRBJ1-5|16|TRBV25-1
CASSEWGGSGNQPQHF
TGTGCCAGCAGTGAATGGGGGGGGAGTGGAAATCAGCCCCAGCATTTT
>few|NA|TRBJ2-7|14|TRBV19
CASSIRNRVYEQYF
TGTGCCAGTAGTATAAGGAACAGGGTCTACGAGCAGTACTTC
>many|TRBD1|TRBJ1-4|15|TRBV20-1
CSAREWAGGDEKLFF
TGCAGTGCTAGAGAATGGGCAGGGGGCGATGAAAAACTGTTTTTT
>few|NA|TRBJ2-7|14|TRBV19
CATTDGGGTYEQYF
TGTGCCACCACGGATGGGGGAGGTACCTACGAGCAGTACTTC
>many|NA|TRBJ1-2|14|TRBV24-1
CATSDSEVYYGYTF
TGTGCCACCAGTGATTCCGAGGTCTACTATGGCTACACCTTC
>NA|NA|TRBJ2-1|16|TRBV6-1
CASTPGKRVSYNEQFF
TGTGCCAGCACCCCCGGAAAGCGGGTTTCCTACAATGAGCAGTTCTTC
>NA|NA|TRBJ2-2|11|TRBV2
CASRHGGELFF
TGTGCCAGCAGGCACGGCGGGGAGCTGTTTTTT
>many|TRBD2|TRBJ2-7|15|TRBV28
CASSYRTSGIYEQYF
TGTGCCAGCAGCTACCGGACTAGCGGGATCTACGAGCAGTACTTC
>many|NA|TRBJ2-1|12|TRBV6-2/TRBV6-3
CASGDSEVEQFF
TGTGCCAGCGGTGATAGCGAGGTAGAGCAGTTCTTC
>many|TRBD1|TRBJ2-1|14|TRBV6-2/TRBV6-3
CASREQGVMNEQFF
TGTGCCAGCAGAGAACAGGGGGTCATGAATGAGCAGTTCTTC
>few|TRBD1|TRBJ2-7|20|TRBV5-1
CASSSLGRDRYSPSSYEQYF
TGCGCCAGCAGCTCGCTAGGCCGGGACAGGTATTCTCCCAGCTCCTACGAGCAGTACTTC
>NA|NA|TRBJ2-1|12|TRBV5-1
CASSLRGAEQFF
TGCGCCAGCAGCTTGAGAGGGGCTGAGCAGTTCTTC